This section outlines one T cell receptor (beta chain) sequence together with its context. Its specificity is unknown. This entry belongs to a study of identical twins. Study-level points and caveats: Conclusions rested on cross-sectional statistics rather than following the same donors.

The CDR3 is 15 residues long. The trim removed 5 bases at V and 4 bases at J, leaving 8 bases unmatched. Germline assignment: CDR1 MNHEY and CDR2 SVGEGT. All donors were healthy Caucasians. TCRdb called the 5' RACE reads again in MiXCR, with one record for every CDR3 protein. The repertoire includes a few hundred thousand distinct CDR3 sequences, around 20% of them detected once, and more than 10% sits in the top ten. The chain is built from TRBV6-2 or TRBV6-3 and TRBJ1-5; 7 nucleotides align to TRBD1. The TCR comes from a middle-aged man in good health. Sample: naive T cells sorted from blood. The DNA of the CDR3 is TGTGCCAGCAGTCGTCGCGACAGGGCAAATCAGCCCCAGCATTTT. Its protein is CASSRRDRANQPQHF.